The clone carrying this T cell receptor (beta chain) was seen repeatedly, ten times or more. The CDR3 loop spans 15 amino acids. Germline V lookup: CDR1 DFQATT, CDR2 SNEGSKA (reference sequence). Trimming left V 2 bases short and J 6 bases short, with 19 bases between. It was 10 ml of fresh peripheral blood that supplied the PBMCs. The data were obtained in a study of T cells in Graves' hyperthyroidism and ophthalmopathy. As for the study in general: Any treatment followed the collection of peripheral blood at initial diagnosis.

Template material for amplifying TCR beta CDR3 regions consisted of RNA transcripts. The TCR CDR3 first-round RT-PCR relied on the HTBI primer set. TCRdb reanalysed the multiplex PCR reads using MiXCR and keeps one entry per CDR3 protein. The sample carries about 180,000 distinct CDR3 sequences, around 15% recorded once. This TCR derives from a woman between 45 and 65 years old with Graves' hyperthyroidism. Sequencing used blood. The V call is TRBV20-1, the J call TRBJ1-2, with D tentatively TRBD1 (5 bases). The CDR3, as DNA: TGCAGTGCTAGATCCTCCTGGGGGGGTTTGGATGGCTACACCTTC. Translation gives CSARSSWGGLDGYTF.